One and the same sample provided the 10 T cell receptor beta chains below, sequenced in a study of neurological immune-mediated disorders. MiXCR, run by TCRdb on the 5' RACE reads, gives a single entry per CDR3 protein. The data contain 60,000 to 85,000 distinct CDR3 sequences, roughly 4.5% of them singletons. Sequencing was performed on PBMCs. The receptors come from a woman between 65 and 79 years old with multiple sclerosis.

This clonotype turned up a few times. The CDR3 nucleotides are TGCAGTGTCCCCATGGGGGCCAAAAACATTCAGTACTTC. It is translated as CSVPMGAKNIQYF. The chain couples TRBV20-1 to TRBJ2-4; the D is unclear. Trimming shortened V by 7 bases and J by 1 base, and 11 bases separated the two germline ends. The CDR3 covers 13 residues. Germline CDR1 and CDR2: DFQATT and SNEGSKA (reference sequence).

This clonotype was recorded at least ten times. V and J are TRBV7-2 and TRBJ2-7; 9 bases fit TRBD2. Looked up from germline, CDR1 is SGHTA and CDR2 is FQGNSA. CDR3 length equals 16 residues. J lost 0 bases, V lost 4 bases, and 7 bases had no gene match. The CDR3 coding sequence is TGTGCCAGCAGCTACACTAGCGGGTTCAGCTCCTACGAGCAGTACTTC. As protein: CASSYTSGFSSYEQYF.

This clonotype occurred many times. J is TRBJ1-4 and V is TRBV5-1, with a tentative D call TRBD1 (5 bases). The germline V and J ends were trimmed by 0 bases and 6 bases, with 15 bases remaining between them. Germline V lookup: CDR1 SGHRS, CDR2 YFSETQ. The CDR3 runs to 16 residues. CDR3 residues: CASSLARAGRDEKLFF. In DNA form, the CDR3 reads TGCGCCAGCAGCTTGGCCCGAGCAGGGCGAGATGAAAAACTGTTTTTT.

The CDR3: CASSLAGGRGETQYF. CDR3 DNA sequence: TGCGCCAGCAGCTTGGCCGGTGGGAGGGGAGAGACCCAGTACTTC. The chain joins TRBV5-1 to TRBJ2-5; 7 nucleotides agree with TRBD2. Germline V gene lookup returns CDR1 SGHRS and CDR2 YFSETQ. The CDR3 is 15 amino acids. Trimming took 0 bases from V and 4 from J; bases not matched to a gene: 6.

There are many counts of this clonotype. This sequence joins TRBV7-2 and TRBJ2-3; D is unresolved. The germline gives CDR1 SGHTA, CDR2 FQGNSA. V was cut by 5 bases and J by 4 bases, with 7 bases left in between. This CDR3 contains 12 residues. CDR3 residues: CASSAYSDTQYF. CDR3 nucleotides: TGTGCCAGCAGCGCATATTCAGATACGCAGTATTTT.

The sample holds many counts of this clonotype. The rearrangement uses TRBV3-1 and TRBJ1-5, with D possibly matching TRBD1 (6 bases). Trimming removed 1 base at V and 4 bases at J, with 11 bases between. CDR3 length: 15 residues. CDR1 and CDR2 from the germline V gene are LGHDT and YNNKEL (reference sequence). The CDR3 DNA follows: TGTGCCAGCAGCCAAGCGGACAGACTGAATCAGCCCCAGCATTTT. It yields the protein CASSQADRLNQPQHF.

This clonotype was recorded many times. The chain combines TRBV12-3 or TRBV12-4 with TRBJ1-6, with 9 nucleotides matching TRBD1. The trim removed 6 bases at V and 11 bases at J, leaving 11 bases unmatched. The CDR3 has 15 residues. CDR3: CASRYRDRVPAPLHF. The CDR3 coding sequence is TGTGCCAGCAGATACCGGGACAGGGTACCCGCACCCCTCCACTTT.

This clonotype occurred many times. The chain couples TRBV30 to TRBJ2-3; D is ambiguous. Germline assignment: CDR1 GTSNPN and CDR2 SVGIG (reference sequence). The ends were cut back, 0 bases at V and 7 bases at J, with 5 bases in the middle. This CDR3 contains 11 residues. The CDR3 nucleotides are TGTGCCTGGAGTGTGACCTATACGCAGTATTTT. Its protein product is CAWSVTYTQYF.

This clonotype occurred many times. J is TRBJ2-5 and V is TRBV12-3 or TRBV12-4; TRBD1 is a possible D gene (5 bases). The CDR3 is 14 amino acids. V lost 0 bases and J lost 5, with 10 bases in between. The CDR3 region is CASSLAVAGETQYF. DNA for the CDR3: TGTGCCAGCAGTTTAGCGGTAGCAGGGGAGACCCAGTACTTC.

This clonotype was seen ten or more times. The CDR3 here is CSARPGGISYNEQFF. DNA of the CDR3: TGCAGTGCCCGGCCTGGGGGAATCTCCTACAATGAGCAGTTCTTC. The chain carries TRBV20-1 and TRBJ2-1; either TRBD1 or TRBD2 may fit D (5 bases each). The V and J ends lost 6 bases and 0 bases respectively, with 15 bases between them. Germline V CDR1 and CDR2: DFQATT, SNEGSKA (reference sequence). There are 15 residues in the CDR3.